Shown below are 8 T cell receptor beta chains from a single sample sequenced in a study of OX40 agonist ivuxolimab in advanced cancers. The receptor library was made with the immunoSEQ multiplex PCR assay. TCRdb mirrors the immuneACCESS table, restricted to in-frame sequences. Some clones are absent from its copies; in checked studies, under half trace to an unresolved V gene, and the reason for the others is unknown. The sample table contains approximately 99,000 clones; only one count was recorded for less than 90% of them. The top ten hold around 6% of the sample. The sample consisted of CD4+ or CD8+ T cells sorted from blood, taken in a trial of the OX40 agonist ivuxolimab. The receptors come from an adult with an advanced solid tumor such as melanoma, head and neck, liver or kidney cancer.

The rearrangement joins TRBV9 to TRBJ2-2; D possibly corresponds to TRBD2 (5 bases). The germline gives CDR1 SGDLS, CDR2 YYNGEE. The CDR3 sequence is 16 residues long. The V end was cut by 2 bases, the J end by 4 bases, with 15 bases between. The CDR3 spells CASSVFSASLTGELFF. In nucleotides, the CDR3 is TGTGCCAGCAGCGTTTTTAGCGCGTCACTCACCGGGGAGCTGTTTTTT.

The rearrangement uses TRBV29-1 and TRBJ2-4; no clear D. Germline V gene lookup returns CDR1 SQVTM and CDR2 ANQGSEA. Trimming removed 4 bases at V and 2 bases at J, with 18 bases between. The CDR3 totals 16 residues. The CDR3 spells CSVVESFGRSKNIQYF. The DNA of the CDR3 is TGCAGCGTTGTAGAATCTTTTGGCAGGTCCAAAAACATTCAGTACTTC.

The CDR3 sequence is CASSLWLAGGYEQYF. The CDR3 DNA follows: TGTGCCAGCAGCTTATGGCTAGCGGGAGGCTACGAGCAGTACTTC. This chain joins TRBV7-8 and TRBJ2-7, with TRBD2 matching 11 bases. CDR3 length: 15 amino acids. CDR1 and CDR2 (germline): SGHVS, FQNEAQ. V was pared by 2 bases and J by 3 bases, with 3 bases of the junction left unmatched.

Regarding this clone: The identical CDR3 is also encoded by other nucleotide sequences in the sample. The chain combines TRBV9 with TRBJ1-3; D not resolved. Between the trimmed V and J ends, which lost 4 bases and 0 bases, there was a span of 5 bases. The CDR3 loop spans 13 amino acids. The germline V gene encodes CDR1 SGDLS and CDR2 YYNGEE. CDR3 protein: CASSPPSGNTIYF. CDR3 in DNA: TGTGCCAGCAGCCCGCCCTCTGGAAACACCATATATTTT.

The chain is built from TRBV4-1 and TRBJ2-1; D gene unclear. Germline assignment: CDR1 MGHRA and CDR2 YSYEKL. Trimming removed 4 bases at V and 5 bases at J, with 3 bases between. This CDR3 contains 11 residues. CDR3 sequence reads: CASSRNNEQFF. For the CDR3, the DNA is TGCGCCAGCAGCCGCAACAATGAGCAGTTCTTC.

V usage is TRBV7-2 and J usage is TRBJ1-2; weak D call: TRBD1 (5 bases). The germline gives CDR1 SGHTA, CDR2 FQGNSA. V gave up 4 bases and J gave up 8 bases, with 14 bases separating them. The CDR3 has 13 residues. The CDR3 DNA follows: TGTGCCAGCAGCTCTGCTAAGGGGCGGGGCTACACCTTC. Translating gives CASSSAKGRGYTF.

The chain carries TRBV9 and TRBJ1-6, with D perhaps matching TRBD1 (6 bases). V lost 3 bases to trimming and J lost 7 bases, with 11 bases between them. CDR1 and CDR2 (germline): SGDLS, YYNGEE. This CDR3 region has 14 residues. CDR3 DNA sequence: TGTGCCAGCAGCGAGGGGGTCTTAAATTCACCCCTCCACTTT. Translating it yields CASSEGVLNSPLHF.

CDR3 region: CASSRAGNIAGGPVETQYF. CDR3 sequence (DNA): TGTGCCAGCAGCCGAGCGGGGAATATAGCGGGAGGGCCCGTGGAGACCCAGTACTTC. V and J are TRBV13 and TRBJ2-5; 11 nucleotides align to TRBD2. After removal of 5 bases from V and 5 bases from J, the junction contained 19 bases not matched to a gene. The V gene's germline CDR1 is PRHDT and CDR2 FYEKMQ (reference sequence). This CDR3 comprises 19 residues.